The present T cell receptor beta chain was sequenced within a study of blood T cell repertoires in COVID-19. Study-wide background: COVID-19 samples from acute and convalescent phases originated in the United States, Italy and Spain.

V dropped 7 bases and J dropped 0 bases, with 10 bases sitting between them. This CDR3 contains 14 residues. The V gene's germline CDR1 is MNHEY and CDR2 SVGAGI. Profiling relied on immunoSEQ multiplex PCR, and the TCRdb table lists in-frame clones only, not all of them. The sample carries around 170,000 clones, 80% to 90% recorded once. The chain recombines TRBV6-5 with TRBJ1-5; D may be TRBD1 (5 bases). This receptor was identified in a man in his fifties or sixties with active or convalescent COVID-19. The sequencing input was peripheral blood. The CDR3 loop is CASNGHYSNQPQHF. CDR3 nucleotides: TGTGCCAGCAATGGACACTATAGCAATCAGCCCCAGCATTTT.